This entry concerns a single TCR beta chain. Some clones are missing from TCRdb's copy, which holds only in-frame ones; the method was immunoSEQ multiplex PCR. Of a few hundred thousand clones listed, roughly 86% are singletons. The CDR3 has 15 amino acids. Unmatched junction bases numbered 9, after V lost 5 bases and J lost 6 bases. Germline-derived CDR1 and CDR2 are SGDLS and YYNGEE. This sample is part of a study of blood T cell repertoires in COVID-19. At the level of the study: PBMCs, B-cell-depleted T cells, or T cells provided the cDNA or gDNA that made up the material.

V usage is TRBV9 and J usage is TRBJ2-3, with 10 bases identical to TRBD2. The sample was peripheral blood. This clonotype was sampled from a man aged 35-49 years who had recovered from COVID-19. The CDR3 protein is CASSSSGSGGDTQYF. The CDR3 bases are TGTGCCAGCAGTTCTAGCGGGAGCGGCGGGGATACGCAGTATTTT.